This TCR beta chain was recorded in a study of post-analysis software for immune sequencing data. The table lists this clonotype with a count of one. Its antigen remains unidentified. The CDR3 totals 15 residues. Trimming removed 3 bases from V and 1 base from J, with 9 bases in between. Germline V gene lookup returns CDR1 MGHDK and CDR2 SYGVNS. General observations from the study: TRBV segments more frequent in patients than in controls numbered five and included TRBV5-6, TRBV5-1 and TRBV20-1. Same-batch preparations were strongly co-clustered by F measure.

The TCR beta cDNA libraries contained unique molecular identifiers. TCRdb recomputed calls from the PCR reads with MiXCR, one row per CDR3 protein. The table records fewer than 900,000 distinct CDR3 sequences, approximately 44% of them present only once. This chain joins TRBV25-1 and TRBJ2-2, with a possible D match to TRBD2 (5 bases). This clonotype was obtained from a girl aged 5 to 17 with multiple sclerosis. Sample: blood. The CDR3 coding sequence is TGTGCCAGCAGTGATTTTCGGGGGAACACCGGGGAGCTGTTTTTT. It codes for CASSDFRGNTGELFF.